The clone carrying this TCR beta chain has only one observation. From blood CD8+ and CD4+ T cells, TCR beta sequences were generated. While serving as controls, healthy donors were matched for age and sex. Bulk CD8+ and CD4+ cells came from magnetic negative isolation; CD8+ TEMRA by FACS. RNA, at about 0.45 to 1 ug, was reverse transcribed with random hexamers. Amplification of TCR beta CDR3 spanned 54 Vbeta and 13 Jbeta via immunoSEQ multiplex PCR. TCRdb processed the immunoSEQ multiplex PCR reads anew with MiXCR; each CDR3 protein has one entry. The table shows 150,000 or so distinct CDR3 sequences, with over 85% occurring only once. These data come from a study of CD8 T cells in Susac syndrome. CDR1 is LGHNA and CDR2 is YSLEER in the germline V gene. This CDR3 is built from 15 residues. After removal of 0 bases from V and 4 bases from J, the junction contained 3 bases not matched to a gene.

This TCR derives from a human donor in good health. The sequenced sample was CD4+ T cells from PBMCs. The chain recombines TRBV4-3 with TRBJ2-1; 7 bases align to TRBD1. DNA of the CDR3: TGCGCCAGCAGCCAAGATGGGACAGAGTACAATGAGCAGTTCTTC. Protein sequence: CASSQDGTEYNEQFF.